This T cell receptor (beta chain) was identified in a study of blood T cell repertoires in COVID-19. Per the germline V gene, CDR1 is SGHRS and CDR2 is YFSETQ. The CDR3 is 17 residues long. After removal of 4 bases from V and 9 bases from J, the junction contained 19 bases not matched to a gene. Data came from immunoSEQ multiplex PCR; TCRdb stores just in-frame clones and leaves some out. This repertoire shows approximately 290,000 clones, 90% found once; its top ten account for around 4.5%. The source of this sequence is a woman between 18 and 30 years old with acute COVID-19. The sequenced sample consisted of PBMCs or T cells enriched from blood (not recorded which). This chain connects TRBV5-1 to TRBJ2-1, with 7 bases fitting TRBD2. The CDR3 sequence: CASSPRAGLAVRSEQFF. The CDR3 DNA sequence: TGCGCCAGCAGCCCCCGGGCGGGGCTAGCGGTAAGAAGTGAGCAGTTCTTC.